The 5 T cell receptor beta chains given below trace back to one sample, sequenced in a study. In TCRdb, the 5' RACE reads were re-called with MiXCR into one record per CDR3 protein. The data hold approximately 11,000 distinct CDR3 sequences, with roughly 29% observed a single time. Cells sorted as Tregs were CD4+, CD25+ and CD127-/low. Sequences were obtained from Tregs sorted from a lymph node. Every receptor here comes from a female donor with breast cancer.

This clonotype was seen more than once but under ten times. The chain employs TRBV7-9 and TRBJ1-5; unclear D gene. The CDR3 sequence is 12 residues long. With 2 bases removed from V and 3 bases from J, the gap between germline ends came to 2 bases. Germline V gene data show CDR1 as SEHNR and CDR2 as FQNEAQ (reference sequence). Written as DNA, the CDR3 is TGTGCCAGCAGCTTATCCAATCAGCCCCAGCATTTT. Translated: CASSLSNQPQHF.

This clonotype is labeled medium-sized. CDR3 region: CASSPTGAAGANVLTF. The CDR3 nucleotides are TGTGCCAGCAGCCCAACGGGAGCGGCTGGGGCCAACGTCCTGACTTTC. The chain joins TRBV4-2 to TRBJ2-6; a possible D gene is TRBD2 (6 bases). CDR1 is LGHNA and CDR2 is YNFKEQ in the germline V gene. Trimming took 4 bases from V and 2 from J, leaving 12 bases between them. This CDR3 has 16 residues.

J is TRBJ2-7 and V is TRBV7-9; 11 bases align to TRBD2. CDR1 SEHNR and CDR2 FQNEAQ come from the germline V gene (reference sequence). CDR3 length equals 18 residues. The trim removed 5 bases at V and 4 bases at J, leaving 16 bases unmatched. The CDR3 nucleotides read TGTGCCAGCAGCCCACTAGCGGGAGTCGTATTAGACGATTACGAGCAGTACTTC. Its protein is CASSPLAGVVLDDYEQYF.

Many counts were recorded for this clonotype. This chain links TRBV6-5 with TRBJ2-7, with 10 bases fitting TRBD1. The J segment lost 5 bases and the V segment lost 5 bases, leaving 9 bases of the junction unmatched. The CDR3 contains 15 residues. In germline, CDR1 is MNHEY, CDR2 SVGAGI. The CDR3 region is CASSKAGTGVNEQYF. For the CDR3, the DNA is TGTGCCAGCAGTAAGGCCGGGACAGGGGTCAACGAGCAGTACTTC.

This clonotype was detected many times. The CDR3, as DNA: TGTGCCAGCAGCGTAGAAGGCGGGAGTAGCGAGCAGTACTTC. Translation gives CASSVEGGSSEQYF. V usage is TRBV9 and J usage is TRBJ2-7; 7 bases are shared with TRBD2. The junction had 6 bases not matched to a gene; V was cut back by 0 bases and J by 6 bases. The CDR3 is 14 amino acids. Per the germline V gene, CDR1 is SGDLS and CDR2 is YYNGEE.